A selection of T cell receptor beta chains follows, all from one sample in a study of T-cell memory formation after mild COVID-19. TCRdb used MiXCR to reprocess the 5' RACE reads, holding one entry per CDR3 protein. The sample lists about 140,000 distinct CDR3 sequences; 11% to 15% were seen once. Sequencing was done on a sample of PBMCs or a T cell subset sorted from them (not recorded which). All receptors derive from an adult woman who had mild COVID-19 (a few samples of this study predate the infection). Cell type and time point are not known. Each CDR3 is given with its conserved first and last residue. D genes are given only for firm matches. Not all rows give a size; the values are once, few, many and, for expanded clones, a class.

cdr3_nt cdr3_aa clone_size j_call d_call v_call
TGTGCCAGCAGCTTAGTTAGGGGGGCCTACAATGAGCAGTTCTTC CASSLVRGAYNEQFF - TRBJ2-1 - TRBV7-2
TGTGCCAGCAGCGTAGGGCTAGACCAAGAGACCCAGTACTTC CASSVGLDQETQYF - TRBJ2-5 - TRBV9
TGTGCCAGTATAGGGCAGGCCAACGTCCTGACTTTC CASIGQANVLTF - TRBJ2-6 - TRBV19
TGTGCCAGCACCCCAAGTGGCTTCTATGGCTACACCTTC CASTPSGFYGYTF few TRBJ1-2 - TRBV7-9
TGTGCCAGTAAAGCAGGGGGGGACACAGATACGCAGTATTTT CASKAGGDTDTQYF few TRBJ2-3 - TRBV19
TGTGCCAGCAGTGCCCGACTAGCGGGAGGGGAGACCCAGTACTTC CASSARLAGGETQYF few TRBJ2-5 TRBD2 TRBV6-2/TRBV6-3
TGTGCCAGCAGCTTGGACAGGGTTACCTACGAGCAGTACTTC CASSLDRVTYEQYF - TRBJ2-7 TRBD1 TRBV7-8
TGTGCCAGCAGCTACCCCGGAGACAATCAGCCCCAGCATTTT CASSYPGDNQPQHF few TRBJ1-5 - TRBV7-9
TGTGCCAGCAGCTTGGGGGTACTAGCGTTCGATGAGCAGTTCTTC CASSLGVLAFDEQFF - TRBJ2-1 TRBD2 TRBV5-6
TGTGCCAGTAGTCGTGGGAGGGTGAATTACGAGCAGTACTTC CASSRGRVNYEQYF - TRBJ2-7 TRBD2 TRBV19
TGTGCCAGCAGTTACACAAGGAAAGAGCACGAGCAGTACTTC CASSYTRKEHEQYF - TRBJ2-7 - TRBV12-3/TRBV12-4
TGTGCCAGCAGCTTGGCCATAGCGGAGAGCTCCTACAATGAGCAGTTCTTC CASSLAIAESSYNEQFF few TRBJ2-1 - TRBV11-2
TGTGCCAGCAGCGTAGGTGACGCCCCCTACGAGCAGTACTTC CASSVGDAPYEQYF many TRBJ2-7 - TRBV9
TGTGCCAGCAGTTACTCGGGAGTTCAGAATGAGCAGTTCTTC CASSYSGVQNEQFF many TRBJ2-1 - TRBV6-2/TRBV6-3
TGTGCCAGTGAGAAAGGGGGCAATCAGCCCCAGCATTTT CASEKGGNQPQHF few TRBJ1-5 - TRBV19